The rows below give T cell receptor beta chains drawn from one sample of a study of blood T cells in healthy people across ages. TCRdb reanalysed the 5' RACE reads using MiXCR and keeps one entry per CDR3 protein. The top ten hold 10% to 15% of the sample, which has some 880,000 distinct CDR3 sequences, under 40% seen once. Sequenced material: blood. These receptors were obtained from a man aged 18 to 29 in good health. The CDR3 runs from the conserved cysteine through the conserved F or W. Each record gives: CDR3 protein, CDR3 DNA, V gene, D gene, J gene, clone size. D genes are given only for firm matches. Clone size, where shown, is once, few, many, or a class for clones that have expanded.

CDR3 protein: CASSQDRTSGNTDTQYF; CDR3 DNA: TGCGCCAGCAGCCAGGATAGGACTAGCGGTAACACAGATACGCAGTATTTT; V gene: TRBV4-3; D gene: TRBD2; J gene: TRBJ2-3; clone size: many
CDR3 protein: CASSVPTELPGGYTF; CDR3 DNA: TGCGCCAGCAGCGTCCCGACGGAATTACCAGGTGGCTACACCTTC; V gene: TRBV5-1; D gene: NA; J gene: TRBJ1-2; clone size: NA
CDR3 protein: CASSAHRGQETQYF; CDR3 DNA: TGTGCCAGCAGCGCCCACAGGGGGCAAGAGACCCAGTACTTC; V gene: TRBV11-2; D gene: TRBD1; J gene: TRBJ2-5; clone size: few
CDR3 protein: CASSPERGYTEAFF; CDR3 DNA: TGCGCCAGCAGCCCGGAGCGGGGTTACACTGAAGCTTTCTTT; V gene: TRBV5-1; D gene: NA; J gene: TRBJ1-1; clone size: few
CDR3 protein: CASSPFDRVWEKLFF; CDR3 DNA: TGTGCCAGCAGTCCCTTTGACAGGGTGTGGGAAAAACTGTTTTTT; V gene: TRBV12-3/TRBV12-4; D gene: TRBD1; J gene: TRBJ1-4; clone size: few
CDR3 protein: CASDRQGASDTQYF; CDR3 DNA: TGTGCCAGCGATCGACAGGGGGCATCAGATACGCAGTATTTT; V gene: TRBV7-2; D gene: TRBD1; J gene: TRBJ2-3; clone size: few
CDR3 protein: CASNKLAGGQETQYF; CDR3 DNA: TGTGCCAGCAACAAACTAGCGGGAGGTCAAGAGACCCAGTACTTC; V gene: TRBV6-5; D gene: TRBD2; J gene: TRBJ2-5; clone size: once
CDR3 protein: CSVEKVAEDERFF; CDR3 DNA: TGCAGCGTAGAGAAAGTGGCGGAGGATGAGCGGTTCTTC; V gene: TRBV29-1; D gene: NA; J gene: TRBJ2-1; clone size: NA
CDR3 protein: CASSPQNGGGEQYF; CDR3 DNA: TGTGCCAGCAGCCCACAAAACGGGGGAGGCGAGCAGTACTTC; V gene: TRBV4-2; D gene: NA; J gene: TRBJ2-7; clone size: NA
CDR3 protein: CASTRGDRIRGYGYTF; CDR3 DNA: TGTGCCAGCACCCGGGGGGACCGCATCCGGGGCTATGGCTACACCTTC; V gene: TRBV6-6; D gene: NA; J gene: TRBJ1-2; clone size: few